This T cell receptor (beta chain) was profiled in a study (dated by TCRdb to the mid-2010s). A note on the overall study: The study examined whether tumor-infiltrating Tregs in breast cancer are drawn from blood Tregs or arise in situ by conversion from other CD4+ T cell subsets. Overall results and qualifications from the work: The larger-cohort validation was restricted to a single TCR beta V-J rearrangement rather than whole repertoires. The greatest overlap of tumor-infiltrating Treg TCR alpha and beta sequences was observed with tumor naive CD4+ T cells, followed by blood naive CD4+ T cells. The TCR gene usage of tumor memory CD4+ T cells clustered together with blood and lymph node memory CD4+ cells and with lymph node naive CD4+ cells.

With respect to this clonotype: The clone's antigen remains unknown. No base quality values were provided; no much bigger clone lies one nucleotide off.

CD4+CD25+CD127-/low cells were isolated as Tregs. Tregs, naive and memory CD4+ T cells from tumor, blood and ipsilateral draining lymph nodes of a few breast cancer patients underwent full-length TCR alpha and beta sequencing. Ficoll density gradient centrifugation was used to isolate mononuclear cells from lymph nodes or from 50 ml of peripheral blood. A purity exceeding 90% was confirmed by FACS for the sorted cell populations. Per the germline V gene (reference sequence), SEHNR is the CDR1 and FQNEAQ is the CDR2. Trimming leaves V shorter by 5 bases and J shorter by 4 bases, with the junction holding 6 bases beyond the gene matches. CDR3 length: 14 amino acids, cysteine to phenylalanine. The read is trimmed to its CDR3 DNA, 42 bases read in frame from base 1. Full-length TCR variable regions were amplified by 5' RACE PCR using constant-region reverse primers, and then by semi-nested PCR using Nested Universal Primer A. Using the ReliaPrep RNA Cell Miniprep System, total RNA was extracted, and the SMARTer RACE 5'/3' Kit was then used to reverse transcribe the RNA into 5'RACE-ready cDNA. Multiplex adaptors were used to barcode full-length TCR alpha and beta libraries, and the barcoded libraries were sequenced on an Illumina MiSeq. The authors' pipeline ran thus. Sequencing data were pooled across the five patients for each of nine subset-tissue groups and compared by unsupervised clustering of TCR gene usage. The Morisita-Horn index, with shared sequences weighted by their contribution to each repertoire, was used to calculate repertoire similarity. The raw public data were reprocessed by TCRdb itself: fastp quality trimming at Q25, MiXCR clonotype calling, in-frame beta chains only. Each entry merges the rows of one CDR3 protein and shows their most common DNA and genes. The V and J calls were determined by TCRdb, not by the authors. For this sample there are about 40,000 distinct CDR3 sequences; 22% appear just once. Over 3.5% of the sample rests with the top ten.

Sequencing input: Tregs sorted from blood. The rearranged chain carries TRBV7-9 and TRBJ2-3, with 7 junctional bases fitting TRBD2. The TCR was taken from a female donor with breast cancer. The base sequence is TGTGCCAGCAGCCAAACGGGACTACCAGATACGCAGTATTTT. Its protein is CASSQTGLPDTQYF.